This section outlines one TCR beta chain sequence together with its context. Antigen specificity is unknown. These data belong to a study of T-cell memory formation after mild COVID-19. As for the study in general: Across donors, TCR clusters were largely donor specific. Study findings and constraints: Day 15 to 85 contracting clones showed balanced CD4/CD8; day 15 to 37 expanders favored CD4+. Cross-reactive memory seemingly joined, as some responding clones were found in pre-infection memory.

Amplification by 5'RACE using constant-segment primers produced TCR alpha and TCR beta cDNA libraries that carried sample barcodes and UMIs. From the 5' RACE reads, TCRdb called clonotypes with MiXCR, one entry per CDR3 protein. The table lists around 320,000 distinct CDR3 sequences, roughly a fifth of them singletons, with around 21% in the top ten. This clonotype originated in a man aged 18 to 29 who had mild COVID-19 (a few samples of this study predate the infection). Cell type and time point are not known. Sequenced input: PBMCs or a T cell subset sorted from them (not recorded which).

CDR3 nucleotides: TGCAGTGCTAGAGACACTCTAGGGGGCTTAACCTACAATGAGCAGTTCTTC. It is translated as CSARDTLGGLTYNEQFF. This chain links TRBV20-1 with TRBJ2-1; the match to TRBD1 covers 7 bases. Germline CDR1 DFQATT, CDR2 SNEGSKA (reference sequence). The CDR3 contains 17 residues. The J segment lost 2 bases and the V segment lost 0 bases, leaving 10 bases of the junction unmatched.